This T cell receptor beta chain originates from a study of shared clonotypes between healthy human individuals. Whole-study findings and limits: The donor pool, a small one, limited the genetic and exposure-history diversity represented. In this cohort, only blood was sampled, and tissue repertoires likely differ.

Naive CD8 cells lacked CD45RO, underwent positive selection for CCR7 and left out terminally differentiated effector memory CD45RA+ cells. Remarks on this clone: Antigen unknown.

Genomic DNA (from each subset) was split evenly across several immunoSEQ plates. TCRdb's table, derived via immunoSEQ multiplex PCR, lists solely in-frame clones and lacks some. Altogether roughly 2.1 million clones are present, roughly 91% being singletons, with the ten largest covering roughly 1.8%. In germline, CDR1 is MNHNY, CDR2 SVGAGI (reference sequence). Trimming cost V 7 bases and J 2 bases, with 14 bases left between them. The CDR3 is 14 residues long. This TCR was recovered from a young man in good health. Some clones in this sample may be carry-over from other donors' samples. V gene TRBV6-6 combines with J gene TRBJ1-2; D ambiguous. Sequenced material: naive CD8+ T cells from PBMCs. The CDR3 region has the DNA TGTGCCAGCACAGATTTAGACCTCAACTATGGCTACACCTTC. This sequence encodes CASTDLDLNYGYTF.